This passage covers 13 T cell receptor beta chains from one sample sequenced in a study of blood T cell repertoires in COVID-19. Profiling relied on immunoSEQ multiplex PCR, and the TCRdb table lists in-frame clones only, not all of them. The table lists hundreds of thousands of clones, roughly 82% of them singletons, with approximately 2.1% in the top ten. Material for sequencing was PBMCs or T cells enriched from blood (not recorded which). The receptor source for this set is a woman in her fifties or sixties who had recovered from COVID-19.

A few counts support this clone. V is TRBV7-9 and J is TRBJ2-7, with 10 positions matching TRBD1. Germline loops: CDR1 SEHNR, CDR2 FQNEAQ (reference sequence). This CDR3 spans 15 amino acids. Trimming took 4 bases from V and 3 from J; bases not matched to a gene: 6. The DNA of the CDR3 is TGTGCCAGCAGCTCGATAGGGGACAGGGGCTACGAGCAGTACTTC. Translation: CASSSIGDRGYEQYF.

This chain links TRBV15 with TRBJ1-6, with D possibly being TRBD1 (5 bases). The CDR3 loop spans 14 amino acids. Germline CDR1 and CDR2: LNHNV and YYDKDF (reference sequence). Trimming left V 3 bases short and J 8 bases short, with 11 bases between. The CDR3 region has the DNA TGTGCCACCAGCAGCGGACACGGAGATTCACCCCTCCACTTT. It codes for CATSSGHGDSPLHF.

This clone has just one count. Here the CDR3 reads CSVVAQGFGTQYF. The CDR3 coding sequence is TGCAGCGTTGTGGCGCAGGGGTTCGGGACCCAGTACTTC. The chain couples TRBV29-1 to TRBJ2-5; D perhaps matches TRBD1 (6 bases). Trimming stripped 4 bases from V and 7 bases from J, with 16 bases between. From germline, CDR1 is SQVTM and CDR2 ANQGSEA. This CDR3 is built from 13 residues.

This chain connects TRBV19 to TRBJ2-1, with 13 positions matching TRBD2. Germline V lookup: CDR1 LNHDA, CDR2 SQIVND (reference sequence). Germline trimming cut 4 bases from V and 5 bases from J; bases unmatched to any gene: 11. The CDR3 has 18 amino acids. In DNA, the CDR3 is TGTGCCAGTAGTAGACGACCTCGACTAGCGGGGGGAGACAATGAGCAGTTCTTC. This encodes CASSRRPRLAGGDNEQFF.

The J gene is TRBJ1-5, the V gene TRBV6-6, with 7 positions matching TRBD1. V trimming: 6 bases; J trimming: 1 base; junction bases outside the gene matches: 6. The CDR3 consists of 15 residues. Germline CDR1 is MNHNY and CDR2 is SVGAGI (reference sequence). The CDR3 is CASRQDRASNQPQHF. CDR3 in DNA: TGTGCCAGCAGGCAAGACAGGGCGAGCAATCAGCCCCAGCATTTT.

This clone was detected a few times. The chain carries TRBV30 and TRBJ1-4; D call uncertain. V lost 5 bases, J lost 8 bases, and 6 bases lay in between. Germline CDR1 GTSNPN, CDR2 SVGIG (reference sequence). This CDR3 has 10 residues. The CDR3 reads CAWGREKLFF. CDR3 DNA: TGTGCCTGGGGCAGAGAAAAACTGTTTTTT.

The chain's CDR3 is CASSQDPAGLAGGQETQYF. The CDR3 nucleotides read TGCGCCAGCAGCCAAGATCCCGCCGGACTAGCGGGGGGACAAGAGACCCAGTACTTC. The J gene is TRBJ2-5, the V gene TRBV4-3; the match to TRBD2 covers 14 bases. The CDR3 is 19 residues long. CDR1 LGHNA and CDR2 YSLEER come from the germline V gene. The V and J ends lost 0 bases and 2 bases, in that order; junction bases with no gene match: 8.

The rearrangement uses TRBV19 and TRBJ1-6; 8 positions match TRBD1. V shed 3 bases and J 5 bases; nucleotides not matched to a gene: 3. This CDR3 region has 15 residues. Germline V gene sequence: CDR1 LNHDA, CDR2 SQIVND (reference sequence). CDR3 amino acids: CASSMGGQDNSPLHF. The CDR3 coding sequence is TGTGCCAGTAGTATGGGGGGACAGGATAATTCACCCCTCCACTTT.

In its sample, this clone was seen once. This chain joins TRBV9 and TRBJ1-2; TRBD1 agrees at 9 bases. Germline V gene data show CDR1 as SGDLS and CDR2 as YYNGEE. V lost 0 bases and J lost 4; bases outside the gene matches: 10. The CDR3 loop spans 17 amino acids. DNA of the CDR3: TGTGCCAGCAGCGTAGCTAGGGACAGGGTTAAAAGCTATGGCTACACCTTC. It is translated as CASSVARDRVKSYGYTF. Looking up the rest from reference TRBV9 and TRBJ1-2 gives the full variable domain: DSGVTQTPKHLITATGQRVTLRCSPRSGDLSVYWYQQSLDQGLQFLIQYYNGEERAKGNILERFSAQQFPDLHSELNLSSLELGDSALYFCASSVARDRVKSYGYTFGSGTRLTVV.

The genes are TRBV2 and TRBJ1-5, with 11 bases that match TRBD1. The CDR3 length is 13 residues. CDR1 is SNHLY and CDR2 is FYNNEI in the germline V gene. The junction had 2 bases not matched to a gene; V was cut back by 8 bases and J by 5 bases. The CDR3 loop is CASGQGAYQPQHF. The CDR3 nucleotides read TGTGCCAGCGGACAGGGGGCCTATCAGCCCCAGCATTTT. The whole variable domain, filled in from reference TRBV2 and TRBJ1-5, reads EPEVTQTPSHQVTQMGQEVILRCVPISNHLYFYWYRQILGQKVEFLVSFYNNEISEKSEIFDDQFSVERPDGSNFTLKIRSTKLEDSAMYFCASGQGAYQPQHFGDGTRLSIL.

This clone came up once. The chain has TRBV7-2 and TRBJ2-3, with TRBD1 identical over 8 bases. Germline V gene sequence: CDR1 SGHTA, CDR2 FQGNSA. The CDR3 extends over 13 amino acids. The V and J ends lost 5 bases and 6 bases, in that order; junction bases with no gene match: 4. The CDR3 is CASSQTGVDTQYF. In nucleotides, the CDR3 is TGTGCCAGCAGCCAGACAGGGGTGGATACGCAGTATTTT.

This sequence joins TRBV27 and TRBJ2-4; D not resolved. Germline V gene lookup returns CDR1 MNHEY and CDR2 SMNVEV (reference sequence). The CDR3 covers 16 residues. Trimming left V 0 bases short and J 0 bases short, with 9 bases between. CDR3 residues: CASSLSVGLAKNIQYF. The CDR3 DNA sequence: TGTGCCAGCAGTTTATCGGTTGGCCTAGCCAAAAACATTCAGTACTTC.

This clone was detected a few times. The chain recombines TRBV5-8 with TRBJ1-1, with 7 bases lining up with TRBD1. Germline V gene lookup returns CDR1 SGHTS and CDR2 YDEGEE. V shed 4 bases and J 6 bases; nucleotides not matched to a gene: 6. The CDR3 covers 13 residues. DNA for the CDR3: TGTGCCAGCAGCGGACAGGTTGCGGCTGAAGCTTTCTTT. Translated, it gives CASSGQVAAEAFF.